These 9 T cell receptor beta chains came from one sample sequenced in a study of blood T cell repertoires in COVID-19. The protocol was immunoSEQ multiplex PCR, while the TCRdb copy is restricted to in-frame clones and leaves out a portion. The data contain fewer than 600,000 clones, 88% of them singletons. Sequencing was carried out using PBMCs or T cells enriched from blood (not recorded which). Every receptor here comes from a woman between 40 and 55 years old who had recovered from COVID-19.

This sequence joins TRBV5-4 and TRBJ2-2, with TRBD2 as a possible D gene (5 bases). The CDR3 is made up of 18 amino acids. Germline CDR1 SGHNT, CDR2 YYREEE (reference sequence). The CDR3 sequence: CATAAAGYISVNTGELFF. In DNA, the CDR3 is TGTGCGACCGCCGCGGCGGGTTACATTAGCGTAAACACCGGGGAGCTGTTTTTT.

The chain employs TRBV27 and TRBJ1-6; D possibly corresponds to TRBD1 (5 bases). Per the germline V gene, CDR1 is MNHEY and CDR2 is SMNVEV (reference sequence). V lost 3 bases and J lost 8, with 17 bases in between. CDR3 length equals 16 residues. Here the CDR3 reads CASSFITGSGYSPLHF. As DNA, the CDR3 is TGTGCCAGCAGTTTCATTACCGGGTCAGGGTATTCACCCCTCCACTTT.

The V and J genes are TRBV2 and TRBJ1-1, with 8 bases identical to TRBD1. Germline-derived CDR1 and CDR2 are SNHLY and FYNNEI. This CDR3 has 14 amino acids. The V and J ends lost 8 bases and 5 bases, in that order; junction bases with no gene match: 10. CDR3 nucleotides: TGTGCCAGCGGTCTCCAGGGGGCTGGGACTGAAGCTTTCTTT. Amino acid sequence: CASGLQGAGTEAFF.

This rearrangement joins TRBV9 to TRBJ2-2; 7 nucleotides agree with TRBD2. The ends lost 5 bases at V and 0 bases at J; junction bases unmatched: 7. The CDR3 consists of 16 residues. Germline CDR1 SGDLS, CDR2 YYNGEE. CDR3 protein: CASRTSSGSNTGELFF. CDR3 in DNA: TGTGCCAGCAGAACCTCTAGCGGATCGAACACCGGGGAGCTGTTTTTT.

The rearrangement uses TRBV7-9 and TRBJ2-1, with 9 bases that match TRBD1. Per germline, CDR1 SEHNR and CDR2 FQNEAQ (reference sequence). The CDR3 consists of 16 residues. The J segment lost 1 base and the V segment lost 5 bases, leaving 6 bases of the junction unmatched. CDR3 sequence: CASSARQGESYNEQFF. The CDR3 region has the DNA TGTGCCAGCAGCGCCCGACAGGGGGAATCCTACAATGAGCAGTTCTTC.

V gene TRBV19 combines with J gene TRBJ1-1, with unresolved D. Per the germline V gene, CDR1 is LNHDA and CDR2 is SQIVND (reference sequence). V lost 5 bases and J 0 bases, leaving 10 bases between the germline ends. CDR3 length: 14 residues. The CDR3 DNA reads TGTGCCAGTAGTCCCTCCCCCCTGAACACTGAAGCTTTCTTT. Its protein is CASSPSPLNTEAFF. Full variable domain (missing parts from reference TRBV19 and TRBJ1-1): DGGITQSPKYLFRKEGQNVTLSCEQNLNHDAMYWYRQDPGQGLRLIYYSQIVNDFQKGDIAEGYSVSREKKESFPLTVTSAQKNPTAFYLCASSPSPLNTEAFFGQGTRLTVV.

In this sample, this clone turned up once. The chain is built from TRBV15 and TRBJ1-5; D might be TRBD1 (6 bases). Trimming pared 1 base from V and 2 bases from J, leaving 12 bases between. CDR1 and CDR2 (germline): LNHNV, YYDKDF (reference sequence). The CDR3 has 16 amino acids. The CDR3 DNA reads as TGTGCCACCAGCAGAGGGGCCGCAGGGGGCAATCAGCCCCAGCATTTT. Translating gives CATSRGAAGGNQPQHF.

CDR3 loop: CASIMDRSTDTQYF. DNA of the CDR3: TGTGCCAGCATTATGGACAGGAGCACAGATACGCAGTATTTT. This chain joins TRBV6-5 and TRBJ2-3, with TRBD1 identical over 7 bases. CDR1 is MNHEY, CDR2 SVGAGI, per germline. Trimming at V came to 7 bases and at J to 0 bases, leaving 4 bases not matched to a gene. This CDR3 comprises 14 residues.

The rearrangement joins TRBV6-5 to TRBJ2-7, with D possibly being TRBD1 (6 bases). CDR3 length: 15 residues. Germline lookup yields CDR1 MNHEY and CDR2 SVGAGI. V gave up 2 bases and J gave up 7 bases, with 18 bases separating them. The CDR3 loop reads CASSYEAGAPAEQYF. The CDR3 DNA reads TGTGCCAGCAGTTACGAGGCAGGGGCCCCCGCGGAGCAGTACTTC.